The 2 T cell receptor beta chains below come from one sample, sequenced in a study of blood T cell repertoires in COVID-19. The repertoire was sequenced with immunoSEQ multiplex PCR; TCRdb's copy has only in-frame clones and lacks some. The table includes around 170,000 clones, 70% to 90% detected once. The sequenced sample was peripheral blood. The receptors come from a woman younger than 45 with active or convalescent COVID-19.

The chain combines TRBV2 with TRBJ1-1; 8 nucleotides line up with TRBD1. The CDR3 runs to 13 residues. Losses at the gene ends were 7 bases for V and 1 base for J; bases not matched to a gene: 2. The germline V gene encodes CDR1 SNHLY and CDR2 FYNNEI. In nucleotides, the CDR3 is TGTGCCAGCAATGGACAGGGGAACACTGAAGCTTTCTTT. Amino acid sequence: CASNGQGNTEAFF. The complete variable domain, with remaining parts taken from reference TRBV2 and TRBJ1-1, reads EPEVTQTPSHQVTQMGQEVILRCVPISNHLYFYWYRQILGQKVEFLVSFYNNEISEKSEIFDDQFSVERPDGSNFTLKIRSTKLEDSAMYFCASNGQGNTEAFFGQGTRLTVV.

The chain recombines TRBV5-4 with TRBJ1-1; TRBD1 might be the D (5 bases). CDR1 is SGHNT and CDR2 is YYREEE in the germline V gene (reference sequence). This CDR3 has 14 amino acids. Trimming took 5 bases from V and 1 from J, leaving 12 bases between them. CDR3 in DNA: TGTGCCAGCAGGTCGGGACTCCAGAACACTGAAGCTTTCTTT. This gives the protein CASRSGLQNTEAFF.